This T cell receptor (beta chain) stems from a study of blood T cell repertoires in COVID-19. Study background: Italy, Spain and the United States were the sources of the convalescent and acute COVID-19 samples. T cells, B-cell-depleted T cells, or PBMCs supplied cDNA or gDNA.

CDR1 SGDLS and CDR2 YYNGEE come from the germline V gene. The CDR3 runs 14 residues. Trimming removed 4 bases from V and 2 bases from J, with 10 bases in between. In the authors' workflow: Estimation of nucleated cell counts relied on the amplification of reference gene primers. The repertoire was sequenced with immunoSEQ multiplex PCR; TCRdb's copy has only in-frame clones and lacks some. D and trimming come from the DNA, and the V and J calls and clone size come from that table. The profile shows about 46,000 clones, 88% of them singletons. Sequenced: peripheral blood. The origin of this receptor is a man between 45 and 60 years old with acute or convalescent COVID-19. The chain uses TRBV9 and TRBJ2-4; the D gene is possibly TRBD2 (6 bases). DNA of the CDR3: TGTGCCAGCAGCCCCCGGGACTCCAAAAACATTCAGTACTTC. Protein: CASSPRDSKNIQYF.